This T cell receptor (beta chain) originates from a study of OX40 agonist ivuxolimab in advanced cancers. At the level of the study: Dose-escalation cases comprised hepatocellular carcinoma, melanoma, renal cell or head and neck cancer.

Details on this clone: Its antigen is currently unknown.

The study, taken as a whole, reports: The study found that CD8+ T cells averaged more expanded clones than CD4+.

Using immunoSEQ multiplex PCR, the repertoire was profiled, and TCRdb retains in-frame clones only, with some absent. There are about 100,000 clones in the sample; approximately 93% occur only once, and 0.15% to 0.2% lies in the top ten. This CDR3 is built from 15 residues. The trim removed 4 bases at V and 9 bases at J, leaving 8 bases unmatched. Looked up from germline, CDR1 is SNHLY and CDR2 is FYNNEI. V gene TRBV2 combines with J gene TRBJ1-5; 11 bases agree with TRBD1. The input for sequencing was CD4+ or CD8+ T cells sorted from blood, taken in a trial of the OX40 agonist ivuxolimab. The source of this sequence is an adult with an advanced solid tumor such as melanoma, head and neck, liver or kidney cancer. In DNA form, the CDR3 reads TGTGCCAGCAGTGGAGGACAGGGGGCGCGACGGCCCCAGCATTTT. Amino acids: CASSGGQGARRPQHF.